The sequence of this TCR beta chain was determined in a study of blood T cell repertoires in COVID-19. Study-wide context: The United States, Italy and Spain were the sources of the acute and convalescent COVID-19 samples. The cDNA or gDNA used as material had been derived from T cells, B-cell-depleted T cells, or PBMCs.

Exposed study participants had met a COVID-19 case within 2 weeks before entry. Under the authors' procedure: Amplified reference gene primers provided the basis for estimating nucleated cell counts. TCRdb keeps only in-frame clones here, not all; method: immunoSEQ multiplex PCR. For V, J and clone size, that table is used; D and trimming come from the DNA. The sample yields about 270,000 clones, around 90% seen once. Germline V gene data show CDR1 as SQVTM and CDR2 as ANQGSEA. V was shortened by 6 bases and J by 0 bases, with 12 bases between the two germline ends. The CDR3 runs 13 residues. The sequencing sample was made of PBMCs or T cells enriched from blood (not recorded which). V gene TRBV29-1 combines with J gene TRBJ2-7; possible D gene TRBD1, 7 bases. The clonotype comes from a man aged 35 to 55 who had been exposed to COVID-19. The CDR3 loop is CSVAGQLSYEQYF. DNA of the CDR3: TGCAGCGTCGCGGGACAGCTCTCCTACGAGCAGTACTTC.